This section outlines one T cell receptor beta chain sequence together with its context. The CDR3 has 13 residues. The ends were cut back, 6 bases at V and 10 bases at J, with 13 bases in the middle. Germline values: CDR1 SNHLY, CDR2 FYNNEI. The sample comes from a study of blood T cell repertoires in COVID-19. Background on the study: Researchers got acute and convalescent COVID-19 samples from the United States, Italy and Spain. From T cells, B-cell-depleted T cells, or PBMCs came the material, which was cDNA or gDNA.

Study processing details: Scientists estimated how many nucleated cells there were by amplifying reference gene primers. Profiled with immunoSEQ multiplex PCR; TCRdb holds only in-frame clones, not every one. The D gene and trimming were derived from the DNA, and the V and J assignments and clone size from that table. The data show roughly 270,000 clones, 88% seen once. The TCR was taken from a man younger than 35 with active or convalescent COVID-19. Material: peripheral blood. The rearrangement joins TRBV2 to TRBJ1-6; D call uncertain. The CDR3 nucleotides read TGTGCCAGCAGAGAAAGTTTTGGCTCACCCCTCCACTTT. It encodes CASRESFGSPLHF.